This TCR beta chain was captured by sequencing in a study of shared clonotypes between healthy human individuals. Study-wide results and caveats: Only blood was sampled, and tissue TCR repertoires likely differ from blood ones. Generally, estimated richness proved larger in naive subsets than it did in memory subsets.

A CD45RA+ naive subset and a CD45RA-negative memory subset were split from CD4+ cells. Germline V CDR1 and CDR2: SGHNT, YYREEE (reference sequence). The ends were cut back, 4 bases at V and 1 base at J, with 19 bases in the middle. The CDR3 is 17 amino acids. As regards this clone: No antigen is known for it.

Sequencing was performed with immunoSEQ multiplex PCR; in TCRdb, only in-frame clones are kept and a portion is missing. The table has 950,000 to 1,100,000 clones, under 80% seen once. This TCR was recovered from a man aged 18 to 30 in good health. Specimen: memory CD4+ T cells sorted from blood. Subset here: CD45RA-negative fraction. The chain is built from TRBV5-4 and TRBJ2-3, with D perhaps matching TRBD1 or TRBD2 (5 bases each). CDR3 nucleotides: TGTGCCAGCAGCCCGAGTGGGGGTAGGTCGGGCACAGATACGCAGTATTTT. Translated, it gives CASSPSGGRSGTDTQYF.